The 18 T cell receptor beta chains reported below all come from one sample, sequenced in a study of blood T cell repertoires in COVID-19 (dated by TCRdb to the early 2020s). The method was the immunoSEQ multiplex PCR assay. Imported from immuneACCESS, the table was reduced by TCRdb to in-frame sequences with V and J called. These copies leave out some clones; in studies compared against another copy, an unresolved V gene accounts for under half, and the cause of the remainder is not known. The sample includes about 100,000 clones, with around 74% observed a single time. Jointly, the top ten make up roughly 18% of the sample. What was sequenced was peripheral blood. The origin of the receptors is an elderly woman with active or convalescent COVID-19.

The genes are TRBV5-4 and TRBJ2-3; D is unresolved. V gave up 1 base and J gave up 3 bases, with 6 bases separating them. Germline V gene lookup returns CDR1 SGHNT and CDR2 YYREEE (reference sequence). CDR3 size: 13 residues. CDR3 region: CASSLFGTDTQYF. In DNA, the CDR3 is TGTGCCAGCAGCTTGTTCGGGACAGATACGCAGTATTTT. The complete variable domain, with remaining parts taken from reference TRBV5-4 and TRBJ2-3, reads ETGVTQSPTHLIKTRGQQVTLRCSSQSGHNTVSWYQQALGQGPQFIFQYYREEENGRGNFPPRFSGLQFPNYSSELNVNALELDDSALYLCASSLFGTDTQYFGPGTRLTVL.

The V and J genes are TRBV7-2 and TRBJ2-1; TRBD1 matches at 10 bases. The CDR3 sequence is 13 residues long. With V trimmed by 4 bases and J by 8 bases, 2 bases remained unmatched. The V gene's germline CDR1 is SGHTA and CDR2 FQGNSA. As DNA, the CDR3 is TGTGCCAGCAGCTCGGGACAGGGGTATGAGCAGTTCTTC. Protein sequence: CASSSGQGYEQFF.

This clone has a single count. The rearrangement joins TRBV7-9 to TRBJ2-7; unclear D gene. Germline V gene sequence: CDR1 SEHNR, CDR2 FQNEAQ (reference sequence). The CDR3 has 12 amino acids. V lost 1 base to trimming and J lost 7 bases, with 8 bases between them. This CDR3 reads CASSLDVGEQYF. CDR3 coding DNA: TGTGCCAGCAGCTTAGACGTCGGGGAGCAGTACTTC.

The chain joins TRBV25-1 to TRBJ1-2; no clear D gene. CDR3 length: 12 amino acids. V was clipped by 5 bases and J by 2 bases, with 6 bases between them. Germline V gives CDR1 MGHDK, CDR2 SYGVNS. The CDR3 loop is CASSNKNYGYTF. The CDR3 DNA reads TGTGCCAGCAGTAACAAAAACTATGGCTACACCTTC.

The chain uses TRBV27 and TRBJ1-6; no definite D call. V was clipped by 3 bases and J by 9 bases, with 12 bases between them. The CDR3 spans 14 residues. Germline CDR1 and CDR2: MNHEY and SMNVEV (reference sequence). The CDR3 DNA follows: TGTGCCAGCAGTTTGCCCAGCCCGGGTTCACCCCTCCACTTT. Encoded protein: CASSLPSPGSPLHF.

This clone came up a few times. This sequence joins TRBV11-2 and TRBJ2-3; TRBD1 matches at 10 bases. The CDR3 sequence is 16 residues long. The J segment lost 1 base and the V segment lost 5 bases, leaving 6 bases of the junction unmatched. Germline V gene lookup returns CDR1 SGHAT and CDR2 FQNNGV. Written as DNA, the CDR3 is TGTGCCAGCAGCCCTGAGACAGGGGGCCGCACAGATACGCAGTATTTT. As protein: CASSPETGGRTDTQYF.

The V and J genes are TRBV9 and TRBJ2-1; possible D gene TRBD1, 5 bases. Trimming pared 0 bases from V and 5 bases from J, leaving 18 bases between. Germline CDR1 and CDR2: SGDLS and YYNGEE. The CDR3 extends over 17 amino acids. CDR3 protein: CASSVELRAGSNNEQFF. The CDR3 region has the DNA TGTGCCAGCAGCGTAGAGCTCCGGGCAGGGTCCAACAATGAGCAGTTCTTC.

The chain joins TRBV11-1 to TRBJ2-1; TRBD1 matches at 10 bases. The J segment lost 2 bases and the V segment lost 9 bases, leaving 4 bases of the junction unmatched. Germline V gene sequence: CDR1 SGHAT, CDR2 FQDESV (reference sequence). The CDR3 covers 14 residues. The CDR3 reads CASAGQGAYNEQFF. CDR3 in DNA: TGTGCCAGTGCCGGACAGGGGGCCTACAATGAGCAGTTCTTC.

The chain is built from TRBV25-1 and TRBJ2-2; D possibly corresponds to TRBD2 (5 bases). The germline V gene encodes CDR1 MGHDK and CDR2 SYGVNS. The CDR3 has 14 residues. V lost 3 bases, J lost 7 bases, and 12 bases lay in between. The CDR3 DNA is TGTGCCAGCAGTGATAATCTCGCGGGCGGGGAGCTGTTTTTT. It yields the protein CASSDNLAGGELFF.

About this clone: Relative to the germline gene, one junction end is altered; a read error may explain this. V gene TRBV5-1 combines with J gene TRBJ1-1; 7 bases line up with TRBD1. The CDR3 length is 14 residues. Germline V gene lookup returns CDR1 SGHRS and CDR2 YFSETQ. The CDR3: CASSFRQGNTEAFF. CDR3 DNA: TGTGCCAGCAGCTTTAGACAGGGGAACACTGAAGCTTTCTTT.

The genes are TRBV7-9 and TRBJ1-5; D ambiguous. This CDR3 is 13 amino acids long. Germline V lookup: CDR1 SEHNR, CDR2 FQNEAQ (reference sequence). Trimming left V 1 base short and J 4 bases short, with 5 bases between. DNA of the CDR3: TGTGCCAGCAGCTTAGACAGAAATCAGCCCCAGCATTTT. Encoded protein: CASSLDRNQPQHF.

CDR3 region: CASRQGRAGETHEQYF. CDR3 sequence (DNA): TGCGCCAGCCGACAAGGTAGGGCAGGGGAAACGCACGAGCAGTACTTC. This chain connects TRBV23-1 to TRBJ2-7, with D maybe TRBD1 (6 bases). TRBV23-1 belongs to the ORF category, with a function that is uncertain. The CDR3 runs 16 residues. V lost 8 bases, J lost 5 bases, and 25 bases lay in between.

This clone has at least ten counts. The rearrangement links TRBV21-1 to TRBJ2-2; the tabulated D call, TRBD2, remains unverified against the DNA. TRBV21-1 is listed as a pseudogene. This CDR3 contains 12 residues. CDR3: CASTANTGELFF. CDR3 DNA sequence: TGTGCCAGCACGGCGAACACCGGGGAGCTGTTTTTT.

The chain links TRBV6-5 to TRBJ1-2; perhaps TRBD1 as D (5 bases). The germline V and J ends were trimmed by 2 bases and 7 bases, with 11 bases remaining between them. The germline gives CDR1 MNHEY, CDR2 SVGAGI. This CDR3 is 13 amino acids long. CDR3 loop: CASSYIGAGGYTF. The CDR3 DNA reads TGTGCCAGCAGTTACATAGGGGCTGGTGGCTACACCTTC.

The chain combines TRBV7-9 with TRBJ1-6; D is possibly TRBD1 (6 bases). CDR3 length equals 16 residues. Trimming left V 4 bases short and J 2 bases short, with 12 bases between. Germline V lookup: CDR1 SEHNR, CDR2 FQNEAQ (reference sequence). CDR3 DNA: TGTGCCAGCAGCTCTATCGGACAGACCTATAATTCACCCCTCCACTTT. It codes for CASSSIGQTYNSPLHF.

The chain joins TRBV5-1 to TRBJ2-2, with 12 bases matching TRBD2. Germline lookup yields CDR1 SGHRS and CDR2 YFSETQ. The CDR3 length is 17 residues. The V gene end was trimmed by 3 bases and the J gene end by 1 base; junction bases not matched to a gene: 4. The CDR3 sequence is CASSWEGLAGNTGELFF. In DNA, the CDR3 is TGCGCCAGCAGCTGGGAGGGACTAGCGGGGAACACCGGGGAGCTGTTTTTT.

This clone was counted at least ten times. V and J are TRBV5-5 and TRBJ1-1; 7 positions match TRBD1. CDR1 and CDR2 (germline): SGHKS, YYEKEE (reference sequence). The CDR3 runs 14 residues. V lost 4 bases and J lost 1; bases outside the gene matches: 4. The CDR3 sequence: CASSTGTANTEAFF. DNA for the CDR3: TGTGCCAGCAGCACCGGGACAGCGAACACTGAAGCTTTCTTT.

This clone is a singleton in its sample. J is TRBJ1-1 and V is TRBV5-1; TRBD1 agrees at 8 bases. CDR1 is SGHRS and CDR2 is YFSETQ in the germline V gene. J lost 5 bases, V lost 4 bases, and 7 bases had no gene match. The CDR3 contains 14 residues. The CDR3 here is CASSATTGETEAFF. CDR3 DNA sequence: TGCGCCAGCAGCGCGACGACAGGGGAAACTGAAGCTTTCTTT.